The entry that follows covers one T cell receptor beta chain sequence. The antigen is undetermined. This sample was included in a study of cytotoxic CD8 clonotypes in ibrutinib-treated CLL. Study-wide results and limits: Baseline values of clonality outstripped age-matched healthy donors and followed circulating CD8+ T-cell counts. Increased clonality at ibrutinib response gave way to a return toward baseline at progression. Shared public clonotypes were rare, and on treatment they either got smaller or stayed the same.

The CDR3 is made up of 13 amino acids. In germline, CDR1 is GTSNPN, CDR2 SVGIG (reference sequence). V lost 0 bases and J 4 bases, leaving 6 bases between the germline ends. Sequencing was performed with immunoSEQ multiplex PCR; in TCRdb, only in-frame clones are kept and a portion is missing. The repertoire holds around 200,000 clones, with roughly three quarters as singletons. The chain has TRBV30 and TRBJ1-4; D is possibly TRBD1 (6 bases). The specimen comprised PBMCs, sampled after 12 months of ibrutinib treatment. The TCR originated in a human donor with chronic lymphocytic leukemia. This chain's CDR3 is CAWSVQGNEKLFF. In nucleotides, the CDR3 is TGTGCCTGGAGTGTACAGGGTAATGAAAAACTGTTTTTT.